Each of the 5 T cell receptor beta chains below was sequenced from the same sample in a study of blood T cell repertoires in COVID-19. Profiling relied on immunoSEQ multiplex PCR, and the TCRdb table lists in-frame clones only, not all of them. The sample contains hundreds of thousands of clones, about 90% of which appear only once. The sample taken for sequencing was PBMCs or T cells enriched from blood (not recorded which). The receptor source for this set is a woman in her twenties or thirties who had recovered from COVID-19.

This chain uses TRBV27 with TRBJ2-7; 10 bases agree with TRBD1. The CDR3 has 14 residues. V lost 6 bases and J lost 6; bases outside the gene matches: 8. Germline lookup yields CDR1 MNHEY and CDR2 SMNVEV (reference sequence). Here the CDR3 DNA reads TGTGCCAGCAGAGTCTCCGGGACAGGGGTCGAGCAGTACTTC. Translated, it gives CASRVSGTGVEQYF.

The chain couples TRBV11-2 to TRBJ2-3; 11 bases match TRBD2. J gave up 5 bases and V 0 bases, and 4 bases lay outside the gene matches. The CDR3 spans 16 residues. Germline V gene sequence: CDR1 SGHAT, CDR2 FQNNGV. This chain's CDR3 is CASSLEVAGGGDTQYF. For the CDR3, the DNA is TGTGCCAGCAGCTTAGAGGTAGCGGGGGGGGGAGATACGCAGTATTTT.

The chain uses TRBV24-1 and TRBJ2-3; 8 nucleotides line up with TRBD2. This CDR3 spans 16 amino acids. Looked up from germline, CDR1 is KGHDR and CDR2 is SFDVKD. After removal of 1 base from V and 3 bases from J, the junction contained 5 bases not matched to a gene. CDR3 residues: CATSDFSGGLTDTQYF. The DNA for the CDR3 is TGTGCCACCAGTGATTTCTCGGGAGGGCTTACAGATACGCAGTATTTT.

V is TRBV6-5 and J is TRBJ1-4; D uncertain. The germline CDR1 and CDR2 sequences are MNHEY and SVGAGI. Trimming stripped 8 bases from V and 0 bases from J, with 13 bases between. The CDR3 contains 15 residues. For the CDR3, the DNA is TGTGCCAGCGCCCAGGACTTTGCAACTAATGAAAAACTGTTTTTT. This codes for CASAQDFATNEKLFF.

J is TRBJ2-7 and V is TRBV3-1 (or the pseudogene TRBV3-2), with TRBD2 as a possible D gene (6 bases). In germline, CDR1 is LGHDT, CDR2 YNNKEL (reference sequence). The V end was cut by 2 bases, the J end by 6 bases, with 14 bases between. This CDR3 is 14 amino acids long. Written as DNA, the CDR3 is TGTGCCAGCAGCCAATTTAGGGACTCCCTCGAGCAGTACTTC. The encoded protein is CASSQFRDSLEQYF.